The 5 T cell receptor beta chains reported below all come from one sample, sequenced in a study of metastatic and nonmetastatic thyroid tumors. Ahead of thyroid surgery, no patient had received treatment of any kind. With MiXCR, TCRdb called clones anew from the PCR reads. The table records about 92,000 clones, just under 15% of them present only once. The sample taken for sequencing was blood. The receptors here all came from a female donor with papillary thyroid cancer or a benign thyroid nodule (not recorded which). Some clones in this sample may be carry-over from other donors' samples.

A word on this clone: One junction end does not reproduce the germline sequence, and a read error may be involved. J is TRBJ1-1 and V is TRBV2; weak D call: TRBD1 (5 bases). There are 14 residues in the CDR3. Per the germline V gene, CDR1 is SNHLY and CDR2 is FYNNEI. The CDR3 protein is CASEKNRDQTGALF. The CDR3 DNA sequence: TGTGCCAGCGAAAAAAACCGGGACCAAACCGGAGCTTTATTT.

This clone was seen once. This sequence may be a read error, since a much larger clone differs from it by one base. The rearrangement links TRBV5-4 to TRBJ1-6, with TRBD1 as a possible D gene (6 bases). Looked up from germline, CDR1 is SGHNT and CDR2 is YYREEE (reference sequence). The CDR3 length is 13 residues. The CDR3, as DNA: TGTGCCACCAGCCGGGACAACAATTCACCCCTCCACTTT. It yields the protein CATSRDNNSPLHF. Together with reference TRBV5-4 and TRBJ1-6, the CDR3 gives the full variable domain: ETGVTQSPTHLIKTRGQQVTLRCSSQSGHNTVSWYQQALGQGPQFIFQYYREEENGRGNFPPRFSGLQFPNYSSELNVNALELDDSALYLCATSRDNNSPLHFGNGTRLTVT.

Ten or more counts support this clone. The chain carries TRBV11-2 and TRBJ2-3; D is undetermined. V lost 5 bases, J lost 1 base, and 7 bases lay in between. Per the germline V gene, CDR1 is SGHAT and CDR2 is FQNNGV. There are 13 residues in the CDR3. The DNA of the CDR3 is TGTGCCAGCAGCCTCCGGCGCACAGATACGCAGTATTTT. This gives the protein CASSLRRTDTQYF. The whole variable domain, filled in from reference TRBV11-2 and TRBJ2-3, reads EAGVAQSPRYKIIEKRQSVAFWCNPISGHATLYWYQQILGQGPKLLIQFQNNGVVDDSQLPKDRFSAERLKGVDSTLKIQPAKLEDSAVYLCASSLRRTDTQYFGPGTRLTVL.

This clone appeared many times. This sequence joins TRBV19 and TRBJ1-1; TRBD1 matches 7 bases. V shed 2 bases, J shed 7 bases, and the junction held 13 bases outside the gene matches. The CDR3 extends over 16 amino acids. Germline lookup yields CDR1 LNHDA and CDR2 SQIVND (reference sequence). CDR3 residues: CASSIPSGQRILEAFF. The CDR3, as DNA: TGTGCCAGTAGTATACCATCGGGACAGCGTATTCTTGAAGCTTTCTTT. Full variable domain (missing parts from reference TRBV19 and TRBJ1-1): DGGITQSPKYLFRKEGQNVTLSCEQNLNHDAMYWYRQDPGQGLRLIYYSQIVNDFQKGDIAEGYSVSREKKESFPLTVTSAQKNPTAFYLCASSIPSGQRILEAFFGQGTRLTVV.

V gene TRBV5-6 combines with J gene TRBJ2-1; D unclear. The V end was cut by 0 bases, the J end by 1 base, with 14 bases between. CDR1 is SGHDT and CDR2 is YYEEEE in the germline V gene. The CDR3 sequence is 17 residues long. The CDR3 DNA reads as TGTGCCAGCAGCTTGGTGCCATATAGGTGGTCCTACAATGAGCAGTTCTTC. It yields the protein CASSLVPYRWSYNEQFF.